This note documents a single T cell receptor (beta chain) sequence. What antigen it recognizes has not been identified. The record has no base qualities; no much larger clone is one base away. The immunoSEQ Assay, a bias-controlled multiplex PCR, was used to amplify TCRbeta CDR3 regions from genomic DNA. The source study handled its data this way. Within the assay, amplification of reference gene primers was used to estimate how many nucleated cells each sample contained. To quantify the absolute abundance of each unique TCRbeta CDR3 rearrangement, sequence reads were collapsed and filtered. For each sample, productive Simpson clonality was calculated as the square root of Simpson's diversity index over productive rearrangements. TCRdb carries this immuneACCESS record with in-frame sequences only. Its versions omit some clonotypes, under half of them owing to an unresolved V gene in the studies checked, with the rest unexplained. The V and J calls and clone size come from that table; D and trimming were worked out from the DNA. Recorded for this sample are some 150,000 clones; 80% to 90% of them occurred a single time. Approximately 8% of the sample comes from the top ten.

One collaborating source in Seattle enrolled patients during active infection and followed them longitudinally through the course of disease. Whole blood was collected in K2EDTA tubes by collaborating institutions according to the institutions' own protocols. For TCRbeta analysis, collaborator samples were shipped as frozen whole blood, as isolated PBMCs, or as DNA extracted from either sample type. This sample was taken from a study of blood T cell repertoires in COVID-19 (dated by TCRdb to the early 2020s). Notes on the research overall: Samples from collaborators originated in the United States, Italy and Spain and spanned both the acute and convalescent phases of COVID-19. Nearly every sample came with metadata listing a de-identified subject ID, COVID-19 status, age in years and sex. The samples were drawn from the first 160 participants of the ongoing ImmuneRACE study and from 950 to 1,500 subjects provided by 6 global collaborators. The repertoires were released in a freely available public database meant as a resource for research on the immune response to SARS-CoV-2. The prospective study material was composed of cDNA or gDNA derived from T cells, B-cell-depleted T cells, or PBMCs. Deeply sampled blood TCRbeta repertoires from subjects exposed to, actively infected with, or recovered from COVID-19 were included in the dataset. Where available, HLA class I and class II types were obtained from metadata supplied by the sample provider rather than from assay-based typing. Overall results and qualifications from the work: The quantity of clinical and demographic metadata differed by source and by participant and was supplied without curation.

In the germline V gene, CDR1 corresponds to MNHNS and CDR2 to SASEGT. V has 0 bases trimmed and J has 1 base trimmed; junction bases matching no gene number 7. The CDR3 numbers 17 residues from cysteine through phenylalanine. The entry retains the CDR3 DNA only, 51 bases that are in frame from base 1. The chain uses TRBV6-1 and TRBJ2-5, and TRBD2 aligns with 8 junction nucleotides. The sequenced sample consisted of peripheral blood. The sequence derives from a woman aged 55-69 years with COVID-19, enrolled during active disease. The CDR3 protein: CASSEAERGGFQETQYF. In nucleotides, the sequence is TGTGCCAGCAGTGAAGCAGAACGGGGGGGGTTCCAAGAGACCCAGTACTTC.